The rows below give T cell receptor beta chains drawn from one sample of a study of T cell responses to AZD1222 COVID-19 vaccine. Measured with immunoSEQ multiplex PCR; TCRdb has only the in-frame clones, and not every one. The sample consists of fewer than 100,000 clones, around 90% of them appearing once. This material consisted of peripheral blood, taken 28 days after the second AZD1222 dose. The receptors derive from an adult who received the AZD1222 COVID-19 vaccine. CDR3s include the opening cysteine and the closing phenylalanine or tryptophan. A D gene is named only where the DNA matches it firmly. The listing skips clone size in some rows; elsewhere it reads once, few, many or a size class.

CDR3	DNA	D	size	V	J
CAWRIPLVRGATNEKLFF	TGTGCCTGGAGGATCCCTCTCGTCCGGGGGGCGACTAATGAAAAACTGTTTTTT	.	.	TRBV30	TRBJ1-4
CASSTGVVETQYF	TGTGCCAGTTCGACAGGGGTGGTGGAGACCCAGTACTTC	TRBD1	.	TRBV6-5	TRBJ2-5
CASSLIQYRGSPLHF	TGTGCCAGCAGTCTCATCCAGTACAGGGGGTCACCCCTCCACTTT	TRBD1	once	TRBV5-5	TRBJ1-6
CASSHQGGYTF	TGTGCCAGCAGTCATCAGGGTGGCTACACCTTC	.	.	TRBV12-3/TRBV12-4	TRBJ1-2
CASSQDGRLGSYNSPLHF	TGTGCCAGCAGCCAAGATGGGCGGCTCGGCTCCTATAATTCACCCCTCCACTTT	.	.	TRBV3-1/TRBV3-2	TRBJ1-6
CASSDPGGGRSYEQYF	TGTGCCAGCAGTGACCCGGGGGGTGGGAGGTCCTACGAGCAGTACTTC	TRBD2	.	TRBV6-4	TRBJ2-7
CASSRGLAGTETQYF	TGTGCCAGCAGCCGAGGACTAGCGGGGACAGAGACCCAGTACTTC	TRBD2	.	TRBV5-4	TRBJ2-5
CASASRGLAGLSSSTDTQYF	TGCGCCAGCGCCTCAAGGGGACTAGCGGGCCTAAGCTCTAGCACAGATACGCAGTATTTT	TRBD2	.	TRBV4-1	TRBJ2-3
CASSRVRASEKLFF	TGTGCCAGCTCACGAGTTAGGGCTAGTGAAAAACTGTTTTTT	.	.	TRBV18	TRBJ1-4
CASSLLGPNTEAFF	TGTGCCAGCAGTTTGTTGGGGCCGAACACTGAAGCTTTCTTT	.	.	TRBV28	TRBJ1-1
CASSPLVHRTDTQYF	TGTGCCAGCAGCCCCCTAGTCCACAGGACAGATACGCAGTATTTT	.	.	TRBV7-9	TRBJ2-3
CASSPTGEGIQPQHF	TGTGCCAGCAGCCCAACAGGAGAAGGGATTCAGCCCCAGCATTTT	.	.	TRBV4-2	TRBJ1-5
CASSGGTGFWSSYNEQFF	TGTGCCAGCAGTGGGGGGACAGGGTTCTGGAGCTCCTACAATGAGCAGTTCTTC	TRBD1	.	TRBV27	TRBJ2-1
CASSLAQHPFYGYTF	TGTGCCAGCAGCTTAGCTCAGCATCCCTTCTATGGCTACACCTTC	.	.	TRBV11-2	TRBJ1-2
CASSLAQTIGETQYF	TGCGCCAGCAGCTTGGCCCAAACAATCGGGGAGACCCAGTACTTC	.	.	TRBV5-1	TRBJ2-5
CASSLRQDRETQYF	TGTGCCAGCAGCTTGAGGCAAGACAGGGAGACCCAGTACTTC	.	once	TRBV11-2	TRBJ2-5
CAISDLDTQYF	TGTGCCATCAGTGATTTAGATACGCAGTATTTT	.	.	TRBV10-3	TRBJ2-3
CASSRSPGPINQPQHF	TGTGCCAGCAGCCGGTCCCCCGGACCGATAAATCAGCCCCAGCATTTT	.	.	TRBV7-9	TRBJ1-5
CAWTGAFNQPQHF	TGTGCCTGGACAGGGGCATTCAATCAGCCCCAGCATTTT	.	.	TRBV30	TRBJ1-5
CASSYSLGRAGNTIYF	TGTGCCAGCAGTTACTCACTGGGCAGGGCGGGAAACACCATATATTTT	.	.	TRBV6-5	TRBJ1-3
CASSLAGGTNTGELFF	TGTGCCAGCAGCCTGGCGGGGGGGACGAACACCGGGGAGCTGTTTTTT	TRBD2	.	TRBV11-2	TRBJ2-2
CSVSGAGDSPLHF	TGCAGCGTCTCCGGGGCAGGGGATTCACCCCTCCACTTT	.	.	TRBV29-1	TRBJ1-6
CAWSVRIPGNEQFF	TGTGCCTGGAGTGTACGTATCCCAGGGAATGAGCAGTTCTTC	.	few	TRBV30	TRBJ2-1
CASRTLESGANVLTF	TGTGCCAGTAGGACTCTGGAGTCTGGGGCCAACGTCCTGACTTTC	.	.	TRBV19	TRBJ2-6
CASSAYRSGNTIYF	TGTGCCAGCAGCGCATATCGATCGGGAAACACCATATATTTT	.	.	TRBV9	TRBJ1-3
CASSPSQGLNYGYTF	TGTGCCAGCAGCCCGTCACAGGGTCTTAACTATGGCTACACCTTC	.	.	TRBV3-1/TRBV3-2	TRBJ1-2
CASSLGLAGGDEQYF	TGTGCCAGCAGCTTGGGACTAGCGGGGGGGGACGAGCAGTACTTC	TRBD2	.	TRBV5-8	TRBJ2-7
CASSLDSEKMYEQYF	TGCGCCAGCAGCTTGGATTCCGAAAAGATGTACGAGCAGTACTTC	.	.	TRBV5-1	TRBJ2-7
CASSVGGGETQYF	TGTGCCAGCAGCGTAGGCGGGGGAGAGACCCAGTACTTC	TRBD2	.	TRBV9	TRBJ2-5
CASSSQEGMNTEAFF	TGTGCCAGCAGCTCACAGGAGGGAATGAACACTGAAGCTTTCTTT	.	.	TRBV12-1	TRBJ1-1
CASSWGGGGYNEQFF	TGTGCCAGCAGCTGGGGCGGGGGCGGATACAATGAGCAGTTCTTC	.	.	TRBV7-2	TRBJ2-1